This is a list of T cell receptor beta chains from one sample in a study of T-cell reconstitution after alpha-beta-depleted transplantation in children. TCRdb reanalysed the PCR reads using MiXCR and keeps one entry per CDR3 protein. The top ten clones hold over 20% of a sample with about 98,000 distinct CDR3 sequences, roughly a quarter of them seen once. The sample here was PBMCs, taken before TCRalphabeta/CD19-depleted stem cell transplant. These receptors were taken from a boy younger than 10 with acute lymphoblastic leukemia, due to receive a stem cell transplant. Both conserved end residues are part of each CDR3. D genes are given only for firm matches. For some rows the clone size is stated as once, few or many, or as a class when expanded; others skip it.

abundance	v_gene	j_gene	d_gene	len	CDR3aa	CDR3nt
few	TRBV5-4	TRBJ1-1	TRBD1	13	CASSWDRDTEAFF	TGTGCCAGCAGCTGGGACAGGGACACTGAAGCTTTCTTT
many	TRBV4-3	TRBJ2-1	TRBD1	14	CASSQNRGINEQFF	TGCGCCAGCAGCCAAAACAGGGGGATCAATGAGCAGTTCTTC
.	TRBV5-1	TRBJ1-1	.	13	CASSLGGVSKAFF	TGCGCCAGCAGCTTGGGAGGGGTGTCCAAAGCTTTCTTT
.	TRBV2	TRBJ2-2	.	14	CASSVQGTTGELFF	TGTGCCAGCAGTGTGCAGGGAACCACCGGGGAGCTGTTTTTT
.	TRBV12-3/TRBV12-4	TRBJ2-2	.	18	CASSLGGFGGGNTGELFF	TGTGCCAGCAGTTTAGGCGGTTTTGGGGGAGGGAACACCGGGGAGCTGTTTTTT
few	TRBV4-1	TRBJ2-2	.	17	CASSQDRRPGVSGELFF	TGCGCCAGCAGCCAAGATAGAAGGCCAGGGGTCTCCGGGGAGCTGTTTTTT
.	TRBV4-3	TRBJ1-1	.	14	CASSQEQGNTEAFF	TGCGCCAGCAGCCAAGAACAGGGGAACACTGAAGCTTTCTTT
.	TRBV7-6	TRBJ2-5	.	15	CASSLGGGRSETQYF	TGTGCCAGCAGCTTAGGAGGAGGGAGGTCGGAGACCCAGTACTTC
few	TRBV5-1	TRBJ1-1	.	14	CASSLAGVGTEAFF	TGCGCCAGCAGCTTGGCAGGGGTGGGCACTGAAGCTTTCTTT
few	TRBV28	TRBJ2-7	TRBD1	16	CASSAPGGLGIYEQYF	TGTGCCAGCAGTGCACCAGGGGGCCTCGGCATATACGAGCAGTACTTC
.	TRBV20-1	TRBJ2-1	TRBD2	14	CSALGLADYNEQFF	TGCAGTGCTCTGGGACTAGCCGACTACAATGAGCAGTTCTTC
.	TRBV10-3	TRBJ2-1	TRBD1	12	CATRQGTNEQFF	TGTGCCACCCGACAGGGTACCAATGAGCAGTTCTTC
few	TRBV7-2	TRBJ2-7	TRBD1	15	CASSLGGTGAYEQYF	TGTGCCAGCAGCTTAGGGGGGACAGGGGCCTACGAGCAGTACTTC
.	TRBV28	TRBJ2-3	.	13	CASRRQSTDTQYF	TGTGCCAGCAGGAGGCAAAGCACAGATACGCAGTATTTT
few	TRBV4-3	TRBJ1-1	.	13	CASSQGTADEAFF	TGCGCCAGCAGCCAAGGCACAGCAGATGAAGCTTTCTTT